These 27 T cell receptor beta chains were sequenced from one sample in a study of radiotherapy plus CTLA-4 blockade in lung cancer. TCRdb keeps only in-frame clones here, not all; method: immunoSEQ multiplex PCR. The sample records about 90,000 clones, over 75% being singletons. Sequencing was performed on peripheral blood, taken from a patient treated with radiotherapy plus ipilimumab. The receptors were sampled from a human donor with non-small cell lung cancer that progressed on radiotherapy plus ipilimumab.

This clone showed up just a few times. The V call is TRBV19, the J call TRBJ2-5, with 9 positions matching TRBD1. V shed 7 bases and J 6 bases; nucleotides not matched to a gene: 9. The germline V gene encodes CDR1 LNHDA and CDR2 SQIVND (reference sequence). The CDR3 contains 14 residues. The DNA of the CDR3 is TGTGCCAGTACCCCGACAGGGGGATCACAGACCCAGTACTTC. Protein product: CASTPTGGSQTQYF.

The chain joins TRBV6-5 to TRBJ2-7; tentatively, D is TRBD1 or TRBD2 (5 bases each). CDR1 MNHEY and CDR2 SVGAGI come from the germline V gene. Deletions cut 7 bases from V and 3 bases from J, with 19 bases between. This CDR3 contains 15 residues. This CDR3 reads CASTPRAGGFYEQYF. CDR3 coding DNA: TGTGCCAGCACCCCGCGGGCTGGGGGATTCTACGAGCAGTACTTC.

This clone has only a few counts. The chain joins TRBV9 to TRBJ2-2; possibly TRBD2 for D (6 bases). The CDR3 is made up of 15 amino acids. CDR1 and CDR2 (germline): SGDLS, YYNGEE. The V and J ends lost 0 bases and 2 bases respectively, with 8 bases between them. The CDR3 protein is CASSVVGTNTGELFF. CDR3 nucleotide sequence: TGTGCCAGCAGCGTAGTAGGGACTAACACCGGGGAGCTGTTTTTT.

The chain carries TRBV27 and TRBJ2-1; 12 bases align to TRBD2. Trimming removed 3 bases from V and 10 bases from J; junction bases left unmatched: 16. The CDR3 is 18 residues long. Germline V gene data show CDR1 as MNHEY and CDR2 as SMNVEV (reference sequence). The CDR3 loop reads CASSLVVTVTSGSSEQFF. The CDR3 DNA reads TGTGCCAGCAGTTTGGTCGTGACGGTGACTAGCGGGAGCAGCGAGCAGTTCTTC.

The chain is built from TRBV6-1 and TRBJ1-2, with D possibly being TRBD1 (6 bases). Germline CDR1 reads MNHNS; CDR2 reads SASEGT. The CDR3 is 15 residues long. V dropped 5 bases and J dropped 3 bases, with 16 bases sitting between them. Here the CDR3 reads CASSSRGEGDYGYTF. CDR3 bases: TGTGCCAGCAGTTCGCGAGGGGAGGGGGACTATGGCTACACCTTC.

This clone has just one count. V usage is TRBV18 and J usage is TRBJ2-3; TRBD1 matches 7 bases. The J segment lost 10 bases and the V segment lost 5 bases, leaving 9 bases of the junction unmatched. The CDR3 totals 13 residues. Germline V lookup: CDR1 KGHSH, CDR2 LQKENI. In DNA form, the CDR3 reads TGTGCCAGCTCATCCACAGGGGAAGCTTCGCAGTATTTT. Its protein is CASSSTGEASQYF.

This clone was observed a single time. As DNA, the CDR3 is TGTGCCAGCAGCCAAGATGGGGTTTCCCGGAGAAATGAGCAGTTCTTC. Amino acid sequence: CASSQDGVSRRNEQFF. The chain joins TRBV4-2 to TRBJ2-1; no reliable D call. The V end was cut by 0 bases, the J end by 7 bases, with 16 bases between. This CDR3 contains 16 residues. Germline CDR1 LGHNA, CDR2 YNFKEQ.

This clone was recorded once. As DNA, the CDR3 is TGCAGCGTTGATCGAGGGACAGGGCTTAACTATGGCTACACCTTC. Its protein is CSVDRGTGLNYGYTF. The chain employs TRBV29-1 and TRBJ1-2; TRBD1 matches at 9 bases. The V gene's germline CDR1 is SQVTM and CDR2 ANQGSEA. With V trimmed by 3 bases and J by 1 base, 6 bases remained unmatched. CDR3 size: 15 residues.

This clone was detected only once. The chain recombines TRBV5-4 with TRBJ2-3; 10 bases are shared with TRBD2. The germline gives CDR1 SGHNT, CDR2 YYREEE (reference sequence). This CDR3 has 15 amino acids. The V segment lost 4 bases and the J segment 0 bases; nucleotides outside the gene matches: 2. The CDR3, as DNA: TGTGCCAGCAGCGAGACTAGCGGGAGCACAGATACGCAGTATTTT. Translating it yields CASSETSGSTDTQYF.

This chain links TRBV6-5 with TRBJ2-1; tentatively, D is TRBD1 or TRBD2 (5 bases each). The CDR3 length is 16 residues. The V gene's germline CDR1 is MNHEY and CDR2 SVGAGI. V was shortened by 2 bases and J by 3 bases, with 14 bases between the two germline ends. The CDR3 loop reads CASSYLQGENYNEQFF. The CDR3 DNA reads TGTGCCAGCAGTTACCTGCAGGGAGAAAACTACAATGAGCAGTTCTTC.

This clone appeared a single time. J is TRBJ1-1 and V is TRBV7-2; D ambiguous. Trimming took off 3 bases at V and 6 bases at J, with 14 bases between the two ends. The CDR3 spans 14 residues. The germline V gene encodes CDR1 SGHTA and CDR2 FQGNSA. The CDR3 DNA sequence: TGTGCCAGCAGCTTGTCTACTGCGGCAGCTGAAGCTTTCTTT. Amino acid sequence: CASSLSTAAAEAFF.

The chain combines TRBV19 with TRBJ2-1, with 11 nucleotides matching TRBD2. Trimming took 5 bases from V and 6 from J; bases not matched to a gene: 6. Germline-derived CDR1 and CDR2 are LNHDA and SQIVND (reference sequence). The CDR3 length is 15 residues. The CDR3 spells CASSPGLAGRNEQFF. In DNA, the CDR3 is TGTGCCAGTAGTCCCGGACTAGCGGGTCGCAATGAGCAGTTCTTC. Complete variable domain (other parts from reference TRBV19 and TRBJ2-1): DGGITQSPKYLFRKEGQNVTLSCEQNLNHDAMYWYRQDPGQGLRLIYYSQIVNDFQKGDIAEGYSVSREKKESFPLTVTSAQKNPTAFYLCASSPGLAGRNEQFFGPGTRLTVL.

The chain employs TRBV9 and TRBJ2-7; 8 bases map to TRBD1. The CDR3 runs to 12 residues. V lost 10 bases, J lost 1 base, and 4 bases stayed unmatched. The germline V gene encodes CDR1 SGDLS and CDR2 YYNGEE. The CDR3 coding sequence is TGTGCCTCCCGGACAGGGTCCTACGAGCAGTACTTC. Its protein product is CASRTGSYEQYF.

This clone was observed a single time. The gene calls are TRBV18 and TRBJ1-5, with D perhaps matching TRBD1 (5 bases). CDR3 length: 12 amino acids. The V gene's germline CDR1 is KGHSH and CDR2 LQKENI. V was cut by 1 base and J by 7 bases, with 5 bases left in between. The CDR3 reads CASSPQGQPQHF. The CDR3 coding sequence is TGTGCCAGCTCACCACAGGGGCAGCCCCAGCATTTT. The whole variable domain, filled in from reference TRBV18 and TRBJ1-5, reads NAGVMQNPRHLVRRRGQEARLRCSPMKGHSHVYWYRQLPEEGLKFMVYLQKENIIDESGMPKERFSAEFPKEGPSILRIQQVVRGDSAAYFCASSPQGQPQHFGDGTRLSIL.

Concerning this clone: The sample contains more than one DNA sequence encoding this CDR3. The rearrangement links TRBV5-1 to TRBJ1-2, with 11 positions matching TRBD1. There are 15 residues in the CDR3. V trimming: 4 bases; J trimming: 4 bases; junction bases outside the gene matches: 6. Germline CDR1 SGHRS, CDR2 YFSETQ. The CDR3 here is CASSPTGTGGYGYTF. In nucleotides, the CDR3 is TGCGCCAGCAGCCCAACCGGGACAGGGGGCTATGGCTACACCTTC. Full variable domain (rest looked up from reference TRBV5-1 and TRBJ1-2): KAGVTQTPRYLIKTRGQQVTLSCSPISGHRSVSWYQQTPGQGLQFLFEYFSETQRNKGNFPGRFSGRQFSNSRSEMNVSTLELGDSALYLCASSPTGTGGYGYTFGSGTRLTVV.

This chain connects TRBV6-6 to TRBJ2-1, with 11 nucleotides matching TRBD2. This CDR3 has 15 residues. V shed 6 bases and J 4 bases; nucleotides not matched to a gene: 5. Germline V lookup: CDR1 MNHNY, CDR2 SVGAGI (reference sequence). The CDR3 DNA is TGTGCCAGCAGAGCCGGGACTAGCGGTTACAATGAGCAGTTCTTC. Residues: CASRAGTSGYNEQFF.

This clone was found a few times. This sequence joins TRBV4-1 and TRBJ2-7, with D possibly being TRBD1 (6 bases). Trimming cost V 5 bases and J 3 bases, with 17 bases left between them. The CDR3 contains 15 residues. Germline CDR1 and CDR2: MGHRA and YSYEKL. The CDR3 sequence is CASSISTGAIYEQYF. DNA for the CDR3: TGCGCCAGCAGCATATCGACAGGCGCGATCTACGAGCAGTACTTC.

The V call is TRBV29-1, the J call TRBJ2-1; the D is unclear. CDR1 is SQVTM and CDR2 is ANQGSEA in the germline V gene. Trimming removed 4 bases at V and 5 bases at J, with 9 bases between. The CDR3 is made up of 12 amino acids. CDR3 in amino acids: CSVGLWNNEQFF. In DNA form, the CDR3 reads TGCAGCGTTGGGCTTTGGAACAATGAGCAGTTCTTC.

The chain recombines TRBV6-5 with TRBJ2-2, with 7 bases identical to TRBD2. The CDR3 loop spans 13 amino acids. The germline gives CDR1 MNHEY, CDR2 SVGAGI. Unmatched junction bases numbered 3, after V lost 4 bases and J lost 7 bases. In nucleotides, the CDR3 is TGTGCCAGCAGTTTTGGGGGGGGCGGGGAGCTGTTTTTT. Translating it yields CASSFGGGGELFF.

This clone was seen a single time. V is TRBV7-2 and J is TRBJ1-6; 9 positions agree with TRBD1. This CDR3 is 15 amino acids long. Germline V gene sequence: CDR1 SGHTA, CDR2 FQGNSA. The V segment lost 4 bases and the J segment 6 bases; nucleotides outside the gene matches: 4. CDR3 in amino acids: CASSSGQGSNSPLHF. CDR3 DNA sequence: TGTGCCAGCAGCTCCGGACAGGGGTCTAATTCACCCCTCCACTTT.

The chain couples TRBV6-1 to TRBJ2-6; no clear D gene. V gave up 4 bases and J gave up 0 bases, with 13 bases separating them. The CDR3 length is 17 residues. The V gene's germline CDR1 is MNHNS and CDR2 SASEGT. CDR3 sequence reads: CASSGREFHSGANVLTF. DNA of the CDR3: TGTGCCAGCAGTGGACGTGAGTTTCACTCTGGGGCCAACGTCCTGACTTTC.

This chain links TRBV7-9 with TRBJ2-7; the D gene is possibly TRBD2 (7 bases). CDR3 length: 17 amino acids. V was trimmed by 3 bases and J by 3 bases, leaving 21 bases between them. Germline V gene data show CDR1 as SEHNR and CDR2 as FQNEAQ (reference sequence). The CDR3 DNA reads TGTGCCAGCAGCTTGGGCCAGGGAGGGGGACTCTACTACGAGCAGTACTTC. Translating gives CASSLGQGGGLYYEQYF.

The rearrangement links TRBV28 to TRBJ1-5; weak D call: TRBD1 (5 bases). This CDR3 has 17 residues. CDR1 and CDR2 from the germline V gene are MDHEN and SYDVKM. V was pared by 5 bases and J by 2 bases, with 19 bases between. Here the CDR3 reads CASSPPDGAVRNQPQHF. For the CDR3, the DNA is TGTGCCAGCAGTCCCCCGGACGGGGCCGTACGCAATCAGCCCCAGCATTTT. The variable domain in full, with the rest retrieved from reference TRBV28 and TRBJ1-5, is DVKVTQSSRYLVKRTGEKVFLECVQDMDHENMFWYRQDPGLGLRLIYFSYDVKMKEKGDIPEGYSVSREKKERFSLILESASTNQTSMYLCASSPPDGAVRNQPQHFGDGTRLSIL.

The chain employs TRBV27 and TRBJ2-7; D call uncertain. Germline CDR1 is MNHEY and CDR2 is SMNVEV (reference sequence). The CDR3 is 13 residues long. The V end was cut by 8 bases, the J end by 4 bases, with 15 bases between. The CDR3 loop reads CASAYKADYEQYF. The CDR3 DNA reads TGTGCCAGCGCGTATAAGGCGGATTACGAGCAGTACTTC.

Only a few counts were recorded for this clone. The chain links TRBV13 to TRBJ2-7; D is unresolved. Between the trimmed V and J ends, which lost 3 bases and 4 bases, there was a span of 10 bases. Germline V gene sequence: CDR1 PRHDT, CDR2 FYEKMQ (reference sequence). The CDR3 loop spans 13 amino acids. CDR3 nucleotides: TGTGCCAGCAGCTTGGCCATTGAATACGAGCAGTACTTC. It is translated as CASSLAIEYEQYF.

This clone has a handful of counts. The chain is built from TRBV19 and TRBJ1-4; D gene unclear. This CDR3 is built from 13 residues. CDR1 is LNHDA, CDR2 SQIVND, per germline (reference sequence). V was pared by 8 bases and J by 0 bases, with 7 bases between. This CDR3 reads CASSRATNEKLFF. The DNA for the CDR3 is TGTGCCAGTTCCCGTGCAACTAATGAAAAACTGTTTTTT.

The CDR3 DNA follows: TGTGCCAGCAGTGAAGGAGGGGGGGGTGAAGCTTTCTTT. This gives the protein CASSEGGGGEAFF. V gene TRBV6-4 combines with J gene TRBJ1-1; weak D call: TRBD1 (6 bases). Trimming shortened V by 3 bases and J by 7 bases, and 12 bases separated the two germline ends. Germline-derived CDR1 and CDR2 are MRHNA and SNTAGT. CDR3 length: 13 amino acids.